The T cell receptor beta chain described here comes from a study of cytomegalovirus exposure and HLA in healthy donors. In the study overall: Prior work identified 95 million to 120 million unique TCR beta sequences in some 180 million T cells.

Notes on this clone: Its antigen is unknown.

Overall study results and limits: Cytomegalovirus association was assigned to 170 or so TCR beta chains. In vitro checks showed that a few CMV-associated chains really do target CMV antigens. In an earlier analysis, in fewer than 700 donors, most V segments appeared productive either ~87% or ~30% of the time.

Trimming left V 6 bases short and J 0 bases short, with 11 bases between. This CDR3 contains 14 residues. Germline CDR1 reads GTSNPN; CDR2 reads SVGIG (reference sequence). The PCR made use of 60 Vbeta and 13 Jbeta primers. Generated by immunoSEQ multiplex PCR, the TCRdb table keeps only in-frame clones and is missing some. The table records 150,000 to 200,000 clones, 60% to 80% of them present only once. The TCR sequence derives from a man aged 18-30 years in good health and CMV-seropositive. The sequenced sample consisted of PBMCs. The J gene is TRBJ1-4, the V gene TRBV30, with a possible D match to TRBD1 (6 bases). The CDR3 nucleotides read TGTGCCTGCACGGACAGTTCAACTAATGAAAAACTGTTTTTT. It translates to CACTDSSTNEKLFF.